Many counts were recorded for the clone carrying this T cell receptor (beta chain). This CDR3 region has 12 residues. V was cut by 7 bases and J by 1 base, with 8 bases left in between. The sample originates from a study of patients and donors after allogeneic stem cell transplantation. In TCRdb, the RT-PCR reads were re-called with MiXCR into one record per CDR3 protein. The data hold over 400,000 distinct CDR3 sequences, with 15% to 20% observed a single time. The chain recombines TRBV12-3 or TRBV12-4 with TRBJ2-7; D uncertain. The sequence came from a human donor who was either an allogeneic HSCT recipient or a stem cell or donor lymphocyte infusion donor (not recorded which). It is not recorded whose cells these are; they may come from a transplant donor. The source material was blood, either unsorted or a sorted T cell fraction (not recorded which). CDR3 DNA: TGTGCCAGCACCCTCGGGTCCTACGAGCAGTACTTC. Protein: CASTLGSYEQYF.